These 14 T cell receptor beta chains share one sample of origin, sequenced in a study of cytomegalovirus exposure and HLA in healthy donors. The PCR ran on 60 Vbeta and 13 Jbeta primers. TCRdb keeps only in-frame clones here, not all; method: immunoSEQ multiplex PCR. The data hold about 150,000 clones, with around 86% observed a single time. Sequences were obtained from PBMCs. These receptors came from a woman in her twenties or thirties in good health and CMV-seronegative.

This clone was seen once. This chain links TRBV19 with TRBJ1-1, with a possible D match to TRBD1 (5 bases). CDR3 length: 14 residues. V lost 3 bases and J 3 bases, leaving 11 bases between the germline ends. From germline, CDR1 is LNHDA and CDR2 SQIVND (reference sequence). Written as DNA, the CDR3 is TGTGCCAGTAGTATCCTCGGGGGGGACACTGAAGCTTTCTTT. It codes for CASSILGGDTEAFF.

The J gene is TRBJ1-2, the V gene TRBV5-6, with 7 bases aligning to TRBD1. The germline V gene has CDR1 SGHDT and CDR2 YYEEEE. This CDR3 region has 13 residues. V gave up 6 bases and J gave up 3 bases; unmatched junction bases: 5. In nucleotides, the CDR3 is TGTGCCAGCATTCCAGGGGGGTACTATGGCTACACCTTC. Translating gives CASIPGGYYGYTF.

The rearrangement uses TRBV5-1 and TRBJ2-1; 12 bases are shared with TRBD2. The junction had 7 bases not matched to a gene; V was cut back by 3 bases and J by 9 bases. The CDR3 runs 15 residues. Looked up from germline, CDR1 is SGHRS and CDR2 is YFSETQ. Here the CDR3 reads CASSSTSGGSGEQFF. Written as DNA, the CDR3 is TGCGCCAGCAGCTCTACTAGCGGGGGGAGCGGTGAGCAGTTCTTC.

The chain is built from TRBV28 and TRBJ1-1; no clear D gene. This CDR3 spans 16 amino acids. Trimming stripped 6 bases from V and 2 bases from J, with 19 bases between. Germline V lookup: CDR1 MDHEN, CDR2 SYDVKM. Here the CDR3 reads CASSRRRALFNTEAFF. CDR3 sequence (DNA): TGTGCCAGCAGCCGTAGAAGAGCATTATTCAACACTGAAGCTTTCTTT.

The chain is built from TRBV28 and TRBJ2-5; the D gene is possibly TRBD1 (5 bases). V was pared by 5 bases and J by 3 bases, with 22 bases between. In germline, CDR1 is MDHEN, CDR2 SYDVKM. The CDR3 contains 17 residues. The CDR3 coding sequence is TGTGCCAGCAGTACACTAAGACAGACCCCGACAAAAGAGACCCAGTACTTC. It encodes CASSTLRQTPTKETQYF.

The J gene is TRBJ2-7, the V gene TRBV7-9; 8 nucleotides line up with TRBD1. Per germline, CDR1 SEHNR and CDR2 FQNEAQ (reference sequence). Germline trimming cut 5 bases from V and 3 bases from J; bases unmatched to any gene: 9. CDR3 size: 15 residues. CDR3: CASSQTGAGLYEQYF. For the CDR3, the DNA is TGTGCCAGCAGCCAGACAGGGGCCGGTCTCTACGAGCAGTACTTC.

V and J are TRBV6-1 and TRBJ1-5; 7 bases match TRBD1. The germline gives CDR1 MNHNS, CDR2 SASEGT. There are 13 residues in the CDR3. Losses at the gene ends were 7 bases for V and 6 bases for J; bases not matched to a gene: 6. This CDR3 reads CASKRGGSQPQHF. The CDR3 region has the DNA TGTGCCAGCAAAAGAGGGGGCTCTCAGCCCCAGCATTTT.

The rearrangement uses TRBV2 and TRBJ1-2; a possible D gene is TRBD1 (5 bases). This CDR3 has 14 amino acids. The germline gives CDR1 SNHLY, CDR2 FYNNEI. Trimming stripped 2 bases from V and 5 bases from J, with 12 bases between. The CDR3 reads CASSESGTPYGYTF. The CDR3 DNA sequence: TGTGCCAGCAGTGAAAGCGGGACGCCGTATGGCTACACCTTC.

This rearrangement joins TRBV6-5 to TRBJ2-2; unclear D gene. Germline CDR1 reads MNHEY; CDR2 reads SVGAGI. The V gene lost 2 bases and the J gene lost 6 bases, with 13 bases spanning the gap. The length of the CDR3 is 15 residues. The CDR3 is CASSYLFGVSGELFF. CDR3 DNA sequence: TGTGCCAGCAGTTACCTCTTCGGAGTTTCCGGGGAGCTGTTTTTT.

The CDR3 coding sequence is TGTGCCAGCAGCGTCGAACCTAGCTACAATCCTGGACAGTCCGGTGAGCAGTTCTTC. Amino acids: CASSVEPSYNPGQSGEQFF. The rearrangement joins TRBV9 to TRBJ2-1; a weak D match, TRBD1 (6 bases). The CDR3 has 19 residues. Between the trimmed V and J ends, which lost 2 bases and 9 bases, there was a span of 30 bases. Germline V lookup: CDR1 SGDLS, CDR2 YYNGEE.

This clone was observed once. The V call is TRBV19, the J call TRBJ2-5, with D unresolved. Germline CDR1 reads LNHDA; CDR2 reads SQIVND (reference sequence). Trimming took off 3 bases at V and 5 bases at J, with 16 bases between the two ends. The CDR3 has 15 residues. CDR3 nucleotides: TGTGCCAGTAGTATTAGTGAACAGTCGTACGAGACCCAGTACTTC. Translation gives CASSISEQSYETQYF. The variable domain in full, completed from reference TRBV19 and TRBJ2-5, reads DGGITQSPKYLFRKEGQNVTLSCEQNLNHDAMYWYRQDPGQGLRLIYYSQIVNDFQKGDIAEGYSVSREKKESFPLTVTSAQKNPTAFYLCASSISEQSYETQYFGPGTRLLVL.

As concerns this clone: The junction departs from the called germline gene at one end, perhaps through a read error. In DNA form, the CDR3 reads TGTGCCAGCAGCTTAGGAGGGCAGATTAATGAAAAACTATTTTTT. Translated: CASSLGGQINEKLFF. The V and J genes are TRBV11-2 and TRBJ1-4; D remains unclear. This CDR3 comprises 15 residues. CDR1 and CDR2 from the germline V gene are SGHAT and FQNNGV. The full variable domain, with the rest looked up from reference TRBV11-2 and TRBJ1-4, is EAGVAQSPRYKIIEKRQSVAFWCNPISGHATLYWYQQILGQGPKLLIQFQNNGVVDDSQLPKDRFSAERLKGVDSTLKIQPAKLEDSAVYLCASSLGGQINEKLFFGSGTQLSVL.

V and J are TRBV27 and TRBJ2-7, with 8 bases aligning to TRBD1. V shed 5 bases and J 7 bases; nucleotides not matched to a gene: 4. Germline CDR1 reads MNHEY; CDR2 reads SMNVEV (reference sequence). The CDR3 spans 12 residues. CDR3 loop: CASSDRGWEQYF. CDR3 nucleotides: TGTGCCAGCAGTGACAGGGGCTGGGAGCAGTACTTC.

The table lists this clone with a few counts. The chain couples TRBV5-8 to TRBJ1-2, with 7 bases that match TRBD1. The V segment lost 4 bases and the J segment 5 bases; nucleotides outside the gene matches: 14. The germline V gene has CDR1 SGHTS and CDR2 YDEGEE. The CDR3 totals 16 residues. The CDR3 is CASSPSTGKLLYGYTF. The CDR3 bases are TGTGCCAGCAGCCCCTCGACAGGGAAGCTTTTGTATGGCTACACCTTC.